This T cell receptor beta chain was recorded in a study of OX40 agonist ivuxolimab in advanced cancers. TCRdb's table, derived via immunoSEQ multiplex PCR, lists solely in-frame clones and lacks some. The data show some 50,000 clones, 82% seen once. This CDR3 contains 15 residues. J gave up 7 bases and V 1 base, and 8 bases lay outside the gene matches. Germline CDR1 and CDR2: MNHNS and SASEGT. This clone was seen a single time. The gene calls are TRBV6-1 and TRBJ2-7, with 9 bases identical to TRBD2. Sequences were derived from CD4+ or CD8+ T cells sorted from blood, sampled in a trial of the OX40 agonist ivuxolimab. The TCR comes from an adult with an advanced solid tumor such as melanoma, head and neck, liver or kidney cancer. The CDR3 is CASSEVAGGVGEQYF. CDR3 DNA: TGTGCCAGCAGTGAAGTGGCGGGGGGGGTAGGGGAGCAGTACTTC.